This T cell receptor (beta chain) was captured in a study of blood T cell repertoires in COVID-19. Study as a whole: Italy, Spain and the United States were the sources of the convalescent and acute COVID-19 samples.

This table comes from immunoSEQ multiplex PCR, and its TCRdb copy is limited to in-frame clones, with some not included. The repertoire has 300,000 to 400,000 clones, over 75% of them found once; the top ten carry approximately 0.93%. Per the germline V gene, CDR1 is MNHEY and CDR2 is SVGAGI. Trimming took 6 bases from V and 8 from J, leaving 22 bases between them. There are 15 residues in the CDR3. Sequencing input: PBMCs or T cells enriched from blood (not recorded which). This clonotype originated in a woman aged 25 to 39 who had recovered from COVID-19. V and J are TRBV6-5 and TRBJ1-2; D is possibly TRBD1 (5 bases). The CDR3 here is CASSRLNRERTGYTF. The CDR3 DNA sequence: TGTGCCAGCAGCCGCCTAAACCGGGAGAGGACAGGCTACACCTTC.